This T cell receptor (beta chain) is from a study of T cell repertoires in cytomegalovirus infection. About the study: Through public TCR beta signatures, both CMV infection and matching HLA type were indicated.

TCRdb independently ran MiXCR on the reads; one entry per CDR3 protein. The table lists 560,000 or so distinct CDR3 sequences, about 17% of them singletons. V was cut by 6 bases and J by 4 bases, with 10 bases left in between. The germline CDR1 and CDR2 sequences are MNHEY and SMNVEV (reference sequence). CDR3 length: 13 residues. Findings and limits, study-wide: CMV-specific HLA-C-restricted TCR beta clonotypes dominated the ex vivo response. CMV carriers with the relevant HLA were identified by cumulative public TCR beta family frequency.

There are many counts of this clonotype. Its matching antigen is unknown. This clonotype was sampled from a human donor in good health (CMV status not recorded). Some clones in this sample may be carry-over from other donors' samples. The chain uses TRBV27 and TRBJ1-5; D remains unclear. Material for sequencing was CD8+ T cells from PBMCs. The CDR3 spells CASSLSSNQPQHF. In DNA form, the CDR3 reads TGTGCCAGCAGCTTAAGTTCAAATCAGCCCCAGCATTTT.